This T cell receptor beta chain was retrieved from a study of Tregs in tolerant kidney transplant recipients. The trim removed 1 base at V and 4 bases at J, leaving 7 bases unmatched. This CDR3 has 17 amino acids. Germline lookup yields CDR1 SGHVS and CDR2 FQNEAQ. Related graft donors supplied nonmyeloablative bone marrow transplants, and mixed chimerism was transient. Using immunoSEQ multiplex PCR, the repertoire was profiled, and TCRdb retains in-frame clones only, with some absent. The table lists 14,000 or so clones. With regard to this clone: Its antigen is still unknown. Coverage ceases 3 residues before the CDR3 finishes, and the germline J gene fills in the end.

Notes on the study in general: Tolerant patients' donor-specific Tregs expanded beyond overall Tregs, suggesting antigen-driven growth. Changing PCR primers prevented nucleotide comparison between some patients' samples.

This chain joins TRBV7-8 and TRBJ1-2; 12 bases are shared with TRBD1. The source of this sequence is a human patient who received a combined kidney and bone marrow transplant. Certain T cells may be donor cells from the graft. Here the sequenced sample was CD8+ T cells from blood (PBMCs), taken 6 months after the transplant. The CDR3 protein is CASSLVPGQGAGYGYTF. Partial CDR3 DNA: TGTGCCAGCAGCTTAGTGCCGGGACAGGGGGCGGGCTATGGC.